This T cell receptor (beta chain) was observed in a study of blood T cell repertoires in COVID-19. Across the study: The samples span acute and convalescent COVID-19 from the United States, Italy and Spain. T cells, B-cell-depleted T cells, or PBMCs supplied cDNA or gDNA.

There are 15 residues in the CDR3. Germline V gene sequence: CDR1 LNHNV, CDR2 YYDKDF (reference sequence). Trimming pared 3 bases from V and 6 bases from J, leaving 15 bases between. In the original workflow: Amplified reference gene primers provided the basis for estimating nucleated cell counts. Clones were read by immunoSEQ multiplex PCR, and TCRdb kept only the in-frame ones, dropping some. V and J calls and clone size are those listed in that table; D and trimming were worked out from the DNA. The table lists 140,000 or so clones, approximately 80% of them singletons. The clonotype was recovered from an older woman with acute or convalescent COVID-19. V gene TRBV15 combines with J gene TRBJ2-1, with a tentative D call TRBD1 (6 bases). The sample consisted of peripheral blood. The CDR3 nucleotides are TGTGCCACCAGCAGGGGGGCGAGGTCCCGCAATGAGCAGTTCTTC. Translated: CATSRGARSRNEQFF.